These 18 T cell receptor beta chains originate from one sample sequenced in a study of OX40 agonist ivuxolimab in advanced cancers. Sequencing was performed with immunoSEQ multiplex PCR; in TCRdb, only in-frame clones are kept and a portion is missing. The top ten clones hold 3.5% to 6% of a sample with tens of thousands of clones, more than 65% of them seen once. Source: CD4+ or CD8+ T cells sorted from blood, taken in a trial of the OX40 agonist ivuxolimab. The receptors come from an adult with an advanced solid tumor such as melanoma, head and neck, liver or kidney cancer.

This rearrangement joins TRBV7-8 to TRBJ1-1; D uncertain. Germline CDR1 reads SGHVS; CDR2 reads FQNEAQ. The CDR3 has 12 amino acids. Trimming left V 5 bases short and J 3 bases short, with 7 bases between. CDR3: CASSTPYTEAFF. The CDR3 nucleotides read TGTGCCAGCAGCACCCCGTACACTGAAGCTTTCTTT.

The chain is built from TRBV10-3 and TRBJ1-1, with a tentative D call TRBD1 (6 bases). The CDR3 consists of 12 residues. V was trimmed by 3 bases and J by 5 bases, leaving 7 bases between them. Germline values: CDR1 ENHRY, CDR2 SYGVKD. CDR3 nucleotides: TGTGCCATCAGTGAAGGGGGTACTGAAGCTTTCTTT. It codes for CAISEGGTEAFF.

This clone was detected a few times. The genes are TRBV5-8 and TRBJ1-1, with D unclear. The CDR3 sequence is 12 residues long. The germline gives CDR1 SGHTS, CDR2 YDEGEE. Trimming removed 2 bases at V and 11 bases at J, with 13 bases between. This CDR3 reads CASSLHRGVAFF. CDR3 sequence (DNA): TGTGCCAGCAGCTTACACCGGGGAGTGGCTTTCTTT.

The chain employs TRBV6-4 and TRBJ2-2; no clear D gene. Deletions cut 2 bases from V and 0 bases from J, with 4 bases between. The CDR3 sequence is 14 residues long. Germline V gene data show CDR1 as MRHNA and CDR2 as SNTAGT. The CDR3 loop is CASSDRANTGELFF. The CDR3 DNA reads as TGTGCCAGCAGTGACCGGGCGAACACCGGGGAGCTGTTTTTT.

The chain couples TRBV5-1 to TRBJ1-3, with no clear D. CDR1 and CDR2 (germline): SGHRS, YFSETQ. The CDR3 is 15 amino acids. Trimming took 4 bases from V and 0 from J, leaving 11 bases between them. This CDR3 is CASSSGGDSGNTIYF. CDR3 bases: TGCGCCAGCAGCAGTGGAGGAGACTCTGGAAACACCATATATTTT.

This rearrangement joins TRBV4-1 to TRBJ1-5, with TRBD1 matching over 9 bases. Looked up from germline, CDR1 is MGHRA and CDR2 is YSYEKL. The CDR3 runs 14 residues. V lost 7 bases to trimming and J lost 5 bases; unmatched junction nucleotides: 6. The CDR3 reads CASTFRTGDQPQHF. CDR3 DNA sequence: TGCGCCAGCACATTTAGGACAGGGGATCAGCCCCAGCATTTT.

The V call is TRBV6-6, the J call TRBJ2-7; a possible D gene is TRBD1 (7 bases). Germline-derived CDR1 and CDR2 are MNHNY and SVGAGI (reference sequence). This CDR3 is 15 amino acids long. V lost 2 bases, J lost 3 bases, and 14 bases lay in between. The CDR3 DNA reads TGTGCCAGCAGTTACGCTCTCCAGGGGGGCTACGAGCAGTACTTC. Its protein is CASSYALQGGYEQYF.

The V call is TRBV2, the J call TRBJ1-3; D unclear. V lost 6 bases and J 0 bases, leaving 15 bases between the germline ends. The V gene's germline CDR1 is SNHLY and CDR2 FYNNEI. The CDR3 is made up of 16 amino acids. The CDR3 coding sequence is TGTGCCAGCAGCCCGGGCCGGTCACTCTCTGGAAACACCATATATTTT. It translates to CASSPGRSLSGNTIYF.

The chain links TRBV9 to TRBJ1-2; 8 bases are a match to TRBD1. Germline values: CDR1 SGDLS, CDR2 YYNGEE. V lost 3 bases to trimming and J lost 4 bases; unmatched junction nucleotides: 8. This CDR3 spans 15 amino acids. This CDR3 reads CASSGMTGVGYGYTF. CDR3 nucleotide sequence: TGTGCCAGCAGCGGGATGACAGGGGTGGGCTATGGCTACACCTTC. The complete variable domain, with remaining parts taken from reference TRBV9 and TRBJ1-2, reads DSGVTQTPKHLITATGQRVTLRCSPRSGDLSVYWYQQSLDQGLQFLIQYYNGEERAKGNILERFSAQQFPDLHSELNLSSLELGDSALYFCASSGMTGVGYGYTFGSGTRLTVV.

The rearrangement joins TRBV11-3 to TRBJ1-2; D uncertain. Germline CDR1 is SGHNT and CDR2 is YENEEA. This CDR3 has 12 residues. Trimming cost V 0 bases and J 5 bases, with 4 bases left between them. The DNA of the CDR3 is TGTGCCAGCAGCTTAGAATCTTATGGCTACACCTTC. Its translation is CASSLESYGYTF.

The V gene is TRBV6-5, the J gene TRBJ1-5, with D hard to call. The V gene's germline CDR1 is MNHEY and CDR2 SVGAGI. V shed 2 bases and J shed 7 bases, with 12 bases lying between them. This CDR3 is 14 amino acids long. CDR3 in amino acids: CASSYLDNIQPQHF. CDR3 coding DNA: TGTGCCAGCAGTTACCTCGACAATATCCAGCCCCAGCATTTT.

The rearrangement uses TRBV5-1 and TRBJ2-1, with D tentatively TRBD2 (6 bases). V lost 1 base, J lost 8 bases, and 13 bases lay in between. The CDR3 covers 14 residues. The V gene's germline CDR1 is SGHRS and CDR2 YFSETQ. This chain's CDR3 is CASSLTTSNHEQFF. The DNA of the CDR3 is TGCGCCAGCAGCTTGACGACTAGTAACCATGAGCAGTTCTTC.

The chain is built from TRBV5-5 and TRBJ1-1; D not certain. Germline assignment: CDR1 SGHKS and CDR2 YYEKEE (reference sequence). Trimming pared 4 bases from V and 3 bases from J, leaving 10 bases between. The length of the CDR3 is 13 residues. The CDR3 coding sequence is TGTGCCAGCAGCCTGACAAGCTACACTGAAGCTTTCTTT. This encodes CASSLTSYTEAFF.

The V gene is TRBV7-2, the J gene TRBJ2-5, with D possibly matching TRBD1 (5 bases). TRBJ2-7 explains the end of the DNA better; the J call may be wrong. Germline loops: CDR1 SGHTA, CDR2 FQGNSA. This CDR3 comprises 13 residues. CDR3 nucleotide sequence: TGTGCCAGCAGCTTAAAGGGGTCCTACGAGCAGTACTTC. Encoded protein: CASSLKGSYEQYF.

This chain uses TRBV7-9 with TRBJ2-5; 7 nucleotides line up with TRBD2. Trimming cost V 1 base and J 4 bases; bases outside gene matches: 6. The CDR3 is made up of 15 amino acids. CDR1 is SEHNR and CDR2 is FQNEAQ in the germline V gene (reference sequence). The CDR3 region is CASSLGISSGETQYF. In DNA, the CDR3 is TGTGCCAGCAGCTTAGGTATCTCTAGCGGAGAGACCCAGTACTTC.

The rearrangement joins TRBV29-1 to TRBJ2-1, with 11 positions matching TRBD2. The germline V gene encodes CDR1 SQVTM and CDR2 ANQGSEA. With V trimmed by 6 bases and J by 7 bases, 2 bases remained unmatched. The CDR3 spans 12 residues. The DNA for the CDR3 is TGCAGCGTGAGACTAGCGGGGAATGAGCAGTTCTTC. This gives the protein CSVRLAGNEQFF.

This chain uses TRBV10-3 with TRBJ1-2; a possible D gene is TRBD1 (6 bases). The CDR3 is made up of 15 amino acids. V was clipped by 6 bases and J by 1 base, with 15 bases between them. Germline V CDR1 and CDR2: ENHRY, SYGVKD. DNA of the CDR3: TGTGCCATCAGCACATCGACAGGTTTTAACTATGGCTACACCTTC. The encoded protein is CAISTSTGFNYGYTF.

This clone showed up just once. The gene calls are TRBV7-2 and TRBJ2-7; 13 nucleotides match TRBD2. The junction had 3 bases not matched to a gene; V was cut back by 6 bases and J by 1 base. Germline V gives CDR1 SGHTA, CDR2 FQGNSA. The CDR3 loop spans 15 amino acids. CDR3 in DNA: TGTGCCAGCAGACCGGGACTAGCGGGGTCCTACGAGCAGTACTTC. Translation: CASRPGLAGSYEQYF.